This TCR beta chain was captured by sequencing in a study of stem cell transplantation in POMP-related autoinflammatory disease. Sequencing was performed with immunoSEQ multiplex PCR; in TCRdb, only in-frame clones are kept and a portion is missing. The sample yields about 4,900 clones, more than 85% seen once. A note on this clone: The target antigen is unknown.

Study-level points and caveats: Fewer unique TRB V-J gene pairings were identified in patients with PRAID.

With 5 bases removed from V and 0 bases from J, the gap between germline ends came to 11 bases. The CDR3 covers 14 residues. Germline CDR1 MNHEY, CDR2 SMNVEV (reference sequence). This sample comprised CD8+ T cells from PBMCs, obtained after stem cell transplantation. V is TRBV27 and J is TRBJ2-7; D may be TRBD2 (6 bases). The source of this sequence is a human patient with POMP-related autoinflammation and immune dysregulation (PRAID). A subset of T cells may come from the graft donor. CDR3: CASSTGLSSYEQYF. CDR3 nucleotides: TGTGCCAGCAGTACAGGACTATCCTCCTACGAGCAGTACTTC.